A selection of T cell receptor beta chains follows, all from one sample in a study of CD8 T cells in Susac syndrome. MiXCR, run by TCRdb on the immunoSEQ multiplex PCR reads, gives a single entry per CDR3 protein. The data hold 200,000 or so distinct CDR3 sequences, with 90% to 95% observed a single time. The sequenced material came from CD4+ T cells from PBMCs. The receptors were gathered from a human donor with multiple sclerosis. CDR3s include the opening cysteine and the closing phenylalanine or tryptophan. D genes are given only for firm matches. Clone size is stated in some rows and not others, as once, few, many or a class when expanded.

TRBD1,13,few,TRBJ1-1,TRBV12-3/TRBV12-4,CASRGQGGTEAFF,TGTGCCAGCAGGGGACAGGGGGGCACTGAAGCTTTCTTT
TRBD1,14,-,TRBJ1-2,TRBV12-3/TRBV12-4,CASSLRRQGGGYTF,TGTGCCAGCAGTCTACGAAGACAGGGTGGCGGCTACACCTTC
-,12,-,TRBJ1-1,TRBV28,CASSFLQKSAFF,TGTGCCAGCAGTTTCCTTCAAAAAAGTGCTTTCTTT
-,15,-,TRBJ2-5,TRBV7-9,CASSAIGLLQETQYF,TGTGCCAGCAGCGCAATCGGACTACTCCAAGAGACCCAGTACTTC
TRBD1,15,-,TRBJ2-7,TRBV9,CASSVGQGISYEQYF,TGTGCCAGCAGCGTAGGACAGGGGATCTCCTACGAGCAGTACTTC
-,10,-,TRBJ2-5,TRBV28,CASAGETQYF,TGTGCCAGCGCAGGGGAGACCCAGTACTTC
-,16,once,TRBJ1-6,TRBV2,CASRASVSSYNSPLHF,TGTGCCAGCAGGGCTTCGGTTAGCTCCTATAATTCACCCCTCCACTTT
TRBD1,18,-,TRBJ1-5,TRBV3-1,CASSPVLEGQGGNQPQHF,TGTGCCAGCAGCCCGGTCCTAGAGGGACAGGGGGGCAATCAGCCCCAGCATTTT
-,12,-,TRBJ2-5,TRBV5-4,CASSSGRETQYF,TGTGCCAGCAGCTCGGGAAGGGAGACCCAGTACTTC
-,13,-,TRBJ1-5,TRBV30,CAWGQNSNQPQHF,TGTGCCTGGGGACAGAATAGCAATCAGCCCCAGCATTTT
-,13,-,TRBJ2-3,TRBV11-2,CASSLSRLDTQYF,TGTGCCAGCAGCTTATCCCGACTGGATACGCAGTATTTT
TRBD1,16,-,TRBJ2-3,TRBV7-3,CASSLKGTGGDHTQYF,TGTGCCAGCAGCTTAAAGGGGACAGGGGGCGATCATACGCAGTATTTT
TRBD2,19,-,TRBJ2-3,TRBV7-3,CASSLWGLAGVEYTDTQYF,TGTGCCAGCAGCTTATGGGGACTAGCGGGAGTGGAATACACAGATACGCAGTATTTT
-,13,-,TRBJ1-2,TRBV6-5,CASSYSSHYGYTF,TGTGCCAGCAGTTACTCGAGTCACTATGGCTACACCTTC
-,14,-,TRBJ1-1,TRBV29-1,CSVPGATMNTEAFF,TGCAGCGTCCCAGGGGCCACCATGAACACTGAAGCTTTCTTT
-,11,-,TRBJ1-1,TRBV30,CAWSVLGRAFF,TGTGCCTGGAGTGTATTGGGGAGAGCTTTCTTT
-,13,-,TRBJ1-2,TRBV14,CASSVFEGYGYTF,TGTGCCAGCAGCGTATTTGAGGGATATGGCTACACCTTC
-,12,once,TRBJ2-1,TRBV20-1,CSARDMRNEQFF,TGCAGTGCTAGAGATATGAGGAATGAGCAGTTCTTC
TRBD2,15,-,TRBJ2-1,TRBV7-2,CASSLNRLAGDEQFF,TGTGCCAGCAGCTTAAACCGGCTAGCGGGAGATGAGCAGTTCTTC
-,12,-,TRBJ1-2,TRBV24-1,CATSDGPYGYTF,TGTGCCACCAGTGATGGACCCTATGGCTACACCTTC
-,15,once,TRBJ1-1,TRBV3-1,CASSPGRHMNTEAFF,TGTGCCAGCAGCCCTGGACGGCACATGAACACTGAAGCTTTCTTT
TRBD1,13,-,TRBJ1-1,TRBV5-1,CASSPRQGARAFF,TGCGCCAGCAGCCCCAGACAGGGGGCGAGGGCTTTCTTT